The 11 T cell receptor beta chains presented below share a single source sample, sequenced in a study of blood T cell repertoires in COVID-19. Assay used: immunoSEQ multiplex PCR; TCRdb lists only in-frame clones, some missing. The sample lists 410,000 or so clones; around 86% were seen once. The sample consisted of peripheral blood. These receptors all come from a woman under 40 with active or convalescent COVID-19.

This clone was counted between two and nine times. The chain carries TRBV6-6 and TRBJ2-2; 8 bases are a match to TRBD2. After removal of 8 bases from V and 4 bases from J, the junction contained 0 bases not matched to a gene. This CDR3 region has 12 residues. In germline, CDR1 is MNHNY, CDR2 SVGAGI (reference sequence). The DNA of the CDR3 is TGTGCCAGCCTAGCGGGCACCGGGGAGCTGTTTTTT. Amino acids: CASLAGTGELFF.

The chain is built from TRBV18 and TRBJ2-5; 7 bases are shared with TRBD2. There are 17 residues in the CDR3. Germline loops: CDR1 KGHSH, CDR2 LQKENI. The trim removed 2 bases at V and 1 base at J, leaving 10 bases unmatched. CDR3 in DNA: TGTGCCAGCTCACCAAAGGGACTAAAAACGTTCCAAGAGACCCAGTACTTC. As protein: CASSPKGLKTFQETQYF.

This clone has a single count. The V gene is TRBV5-5, the J gene TRBJ1-6; possibly TRBD1 for D (5 bases). This CDR3 is 15 amino acids long. Germline CDR1 and CDR2: SGHKS and YYEKEE (reference sequence). The V end was cut by 4 bases, the J end by 9 bases, with 17 bases between. The CDR3 protein is CASSPQLAQGSPLHF. CDR3 in DNA: TGTGCCAGCAGCCCCCAACTCGCGCAGGGTTCACCCCTCCACTTT.

The chain combines TRBV19 with TRBJ1-2, with 8 bases identical to TRBD1. CDR1 LNHDA and CDR2 SQIVND come from the germline V gene (reference sequence). This CDR3 has 13 residues. V trimming: 6 bases; J trimming: 4 bases; junction bases outside the gene matches: 4. The chain's CDR3 is CASSLTGGYGYTF. For the CDR3, the DNA is TGTGCCAGTAGCCTCACAGGGGGCTATGGCTACACCTTC.

The table lists this clone with a count of one. One end of the junction varies from germline; a read error may be responsible. This rearrangement joins TRBV30 to TRBJ2-5, with D maybe TRBD2 (6 bases). Germline-derived CDR1 and CDR2 are GTSNPN and SVGIG (reference sequence). CDR3 size: 12 residues. The CDR3 here is CAWSLEGRTKYF. CDR3 DNA sequence: TGTGCCTGGAGTTTGGAGGGACGGACCAAGTACTTC.

This chain links TRBV5-8 with TRBJ2-1; 10 positions agree with TRBD2. Trimming removed 4 bases from V and 1 base from J; junction bases left unmatched: 2. The CDR3 length is 15 residues. Germline V lookup: CDR1 SGHTS, CDR2 YDEGEE. In DNA, the CDR3 is TGTGCCAGCAGCCTTAGCGGGGGGTCCTACAATGAGCAGTTCTTC. It specifies CASSLSGGSYNEQFF.

The chain uses TRBV5-1 and TRBJ2-1; 9 positions match TRBD1. Trimming took 2 bases from V and 4 from J; bases not matched to a gene: 7. This CDR3 has 16 amino acids. In germline, CDR1 is SGHRS, CDR2 YFSETQ. CDR3 DNA: TGCGCCAGCAGCTTAACCCAGACAGGGGGTTACAATGAGCAGTTCTTC. Translation: CASSLTQTGGYNEQFF.

The chain carries TRBV5-1 and TRBJ2-5; TRBD2 agrees at 10 bases. Trimming took 2 bases from V and 6 from J; bases not matched to a gene: 13. The CDR3 runs 17 residues. Germline CDR1 is SGHRS and CDR2 is YFSETQ. CDR3 residues: CASSFPAGGPSKKTQYF. In DNA, the CDR3 is TGCGCCAGCAGCTTTCCAGCGGGGGGGCCGTCAAAAAAGACCCAGTACTTC.

The rearrangement joins TRBV20-1 to TRBJ1-2, with no clear D. Germline V gene lookup returns CDR1 DFQATT and CDR2 SNEGSKA (reference sequence). The CDR3 runs to 11 residues. Trimming removed 6 bases at V and 8 bases at J, with 13 bases between. This chain's CDR3 is CSANRGEGYTF. CDR3 nucleotide sequence: TGCAGTGCAAACCGGGGAGAAGGCTACACCTTC.

V usage is TRBV30 and J usage is TRBJ2-3; 9 nucleotides align to TRBD1. This CDR3 is built from 16 residues. J was trimmed by 3 bases and V by 2 bases; bases with no gene match: 9. Germline lookup yields CDR1 GTSNPN and CDR2 SVGIG (reference sequence). CDR3 nucleotide sequence: TGTGCCTGGAGTCGGACAGGGGTTAGGGGGACAGATACGCAGTATTTT. As protein: CAWSRTGVRGTDTQYF.

This sequence joins TRBV27 and TRBJ2-7, with a weak D call TRBD1 (5 bases). The CDR3 covers 12 residues. Per germline, CDR1 MNHEY and CDR2 SMNVEV (reference sequence). V gave up 9 bases and J gave up 2 bases, with 11 bases separating them. CDR3: CARKTAAYEQYF. In nucleotides, the CDR3 is TGTGCCAGGAAGACAGCCGCCTACGAGCAGTACTTC.